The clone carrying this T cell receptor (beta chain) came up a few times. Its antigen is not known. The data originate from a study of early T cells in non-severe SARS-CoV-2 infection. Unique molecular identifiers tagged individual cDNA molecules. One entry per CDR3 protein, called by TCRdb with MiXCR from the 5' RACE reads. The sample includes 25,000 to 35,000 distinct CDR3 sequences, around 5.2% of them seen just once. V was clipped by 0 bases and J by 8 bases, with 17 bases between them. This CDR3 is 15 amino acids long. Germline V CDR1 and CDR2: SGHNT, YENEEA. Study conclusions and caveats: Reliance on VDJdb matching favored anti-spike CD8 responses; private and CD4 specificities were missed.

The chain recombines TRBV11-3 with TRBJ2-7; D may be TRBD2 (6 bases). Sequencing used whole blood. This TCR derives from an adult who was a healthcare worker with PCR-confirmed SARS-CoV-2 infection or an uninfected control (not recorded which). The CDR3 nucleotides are TGTGCCAGCAGCTTAGAAATGGGCGGGAACTATAAGCAGTACTTC. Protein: CASSLEMGGNYKQYF.